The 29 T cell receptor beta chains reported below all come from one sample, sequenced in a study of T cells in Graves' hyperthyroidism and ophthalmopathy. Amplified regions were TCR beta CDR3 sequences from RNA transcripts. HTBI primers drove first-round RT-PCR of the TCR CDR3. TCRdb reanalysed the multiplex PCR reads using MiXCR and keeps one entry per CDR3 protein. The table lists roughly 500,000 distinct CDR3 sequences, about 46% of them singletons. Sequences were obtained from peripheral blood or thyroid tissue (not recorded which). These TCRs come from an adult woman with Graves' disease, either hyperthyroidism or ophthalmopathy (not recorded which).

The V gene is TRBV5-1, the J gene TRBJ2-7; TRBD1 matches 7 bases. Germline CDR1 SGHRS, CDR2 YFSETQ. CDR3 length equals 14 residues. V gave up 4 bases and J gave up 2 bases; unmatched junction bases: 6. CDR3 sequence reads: CASSAGQATYEQYF. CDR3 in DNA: TGCGCCAGCAGCGCCGGACAGGCAACCTACGAGCAGTACTTC.

Here the CDR3 reads CATKGTARETQYF. The CDR3 nucleotides read TGTGCCACTAAAGGGACGGCTCGGGAGACCCAGTACTTC. The chain has TRBV19 and TRBJ2-5, with D possibly being TRBD1 or TRBD2 (5 bases each). Trimming shortened V by 10 bases and J by 5 bases, and 17 bases separated the two germline ends. CDR1 and CDR2 (germline): LNHDA, SQIVND (reference sequence). This CDR3 contains 13 residues.

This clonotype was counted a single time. The DNA of the CDR3 is TGTGCCAGCAGCCCCCGAACGGGAGGGCCCTACGAGCAGTACTTC. Its protein product is CASSPRTGGPYEQYF. The chain combines TRBV7-2 with TRBJ2-7; 8 bases are a match to TRBD2. The CDR3 is 15 amino acids. Germline lookup yields CDR1 SGHTA and CDR2 FQGNSA. After removal of 5 bases from V and 2 bases from J, the junction contained 8 bases not matched to a gene.

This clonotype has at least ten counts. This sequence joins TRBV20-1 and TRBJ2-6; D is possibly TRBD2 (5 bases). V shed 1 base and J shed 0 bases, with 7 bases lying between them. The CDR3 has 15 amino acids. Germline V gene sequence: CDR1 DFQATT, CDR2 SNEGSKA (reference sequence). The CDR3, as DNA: TGCAGTGCTAGAGTGGGAGCCTCTGGGGCCAACGTCCTGACTTTC. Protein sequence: CSARVGASGANVLTF.

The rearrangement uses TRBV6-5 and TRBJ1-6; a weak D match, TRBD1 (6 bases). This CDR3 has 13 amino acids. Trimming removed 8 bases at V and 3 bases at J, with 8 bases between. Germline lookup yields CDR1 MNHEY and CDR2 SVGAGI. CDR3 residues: CASVGGYNSPLHF. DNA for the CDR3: TGTGCCAGCGTAGGGGGCTATAATTCACCCCTCCACTTT.

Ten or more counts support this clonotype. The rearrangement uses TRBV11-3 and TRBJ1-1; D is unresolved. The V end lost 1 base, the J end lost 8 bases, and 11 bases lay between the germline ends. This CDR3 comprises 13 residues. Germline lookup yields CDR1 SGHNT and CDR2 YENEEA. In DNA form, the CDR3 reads TGTGCCAGCAGCTTAGGGCAGCTAATAGAAGCTTTCTTT. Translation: CASSLGQLIEAFF.

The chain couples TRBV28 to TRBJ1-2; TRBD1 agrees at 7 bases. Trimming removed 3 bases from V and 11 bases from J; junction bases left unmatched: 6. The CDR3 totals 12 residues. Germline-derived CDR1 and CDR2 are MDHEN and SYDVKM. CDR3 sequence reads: CASSLGQRTYTF. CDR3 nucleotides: TGTGCCAGCAGTTTGGGACAGCGGACTTACACCTTC.

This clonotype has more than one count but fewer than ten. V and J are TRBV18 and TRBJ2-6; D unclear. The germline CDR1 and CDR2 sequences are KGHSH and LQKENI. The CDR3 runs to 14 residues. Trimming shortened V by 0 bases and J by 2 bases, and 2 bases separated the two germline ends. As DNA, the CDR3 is TGTGCCAGCTCACCACCGGCTGGGGCCAACGTCCTGACTTTC. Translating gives CASSPPAGANVLTF. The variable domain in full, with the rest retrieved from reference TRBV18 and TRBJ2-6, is NAGVMQNPRHLVRRRGQEARLRCSPMKGHSHVYWYRQLPEEGLKFMVYLQKENIIDESGMPKERFSAEFPKEGPSILRIQQVVRGDSAAYFCASSPPAGANVLTFGAGSRLTVL.

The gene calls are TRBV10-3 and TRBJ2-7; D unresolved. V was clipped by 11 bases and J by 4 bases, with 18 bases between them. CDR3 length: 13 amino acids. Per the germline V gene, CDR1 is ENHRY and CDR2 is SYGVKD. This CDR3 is CAYMDRTVYEQYF. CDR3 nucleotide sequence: TGTGCCTACATGGACCGAACAGTGTACGAGCAGTACTTC.

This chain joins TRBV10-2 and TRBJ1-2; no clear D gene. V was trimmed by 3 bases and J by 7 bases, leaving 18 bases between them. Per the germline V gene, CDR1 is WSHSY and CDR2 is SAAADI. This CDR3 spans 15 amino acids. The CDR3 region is CASSDLRLPGSGYTF. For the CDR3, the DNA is TGCGCCAGCAGTGACCTTAGACTCCCCGGGAGTGGCTACACCTTC.

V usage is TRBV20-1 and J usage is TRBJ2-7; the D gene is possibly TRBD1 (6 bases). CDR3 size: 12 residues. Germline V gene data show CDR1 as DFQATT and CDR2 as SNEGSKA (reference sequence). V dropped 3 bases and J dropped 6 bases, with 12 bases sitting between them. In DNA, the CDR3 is TGCAGTGCTAGTTATCAGGGGATCGAGCAGTACTTC. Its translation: CSASYQGIEQYF.

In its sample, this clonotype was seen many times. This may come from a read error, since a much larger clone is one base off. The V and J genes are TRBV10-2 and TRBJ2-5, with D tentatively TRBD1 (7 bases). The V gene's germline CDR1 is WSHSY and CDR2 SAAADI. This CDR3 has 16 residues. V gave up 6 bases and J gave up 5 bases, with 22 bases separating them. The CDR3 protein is CASRLGGQPMGETQYF. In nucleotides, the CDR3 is TGCGCCAGCAGGTTGGGGGGACAGCCTATGGGGGAGACCCAGTACTTC.

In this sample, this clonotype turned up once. For the CDR3, the DNA is TGCGCCAGCAGCAAAGCCCGGGGGGAGCAGTACTTC. Protein product: CASSKARGEQYF. This rearrangement joins TRBV5-1 to TRBJ2-7; tentative D call: TRBD2 (6 bases). V was trimmed by 4 bases and J by 7 bases, leaving 12 bases between them. This CDR3 is 12 amino acids long. The germline CDR1 and CDR2 sequences are SGHRS and YFSETQ.

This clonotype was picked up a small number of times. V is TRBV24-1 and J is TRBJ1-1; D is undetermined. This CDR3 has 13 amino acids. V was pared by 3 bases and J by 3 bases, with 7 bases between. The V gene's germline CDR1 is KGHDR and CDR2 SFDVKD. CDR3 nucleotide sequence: TGTGCCACCAGTGATCCACCAGACACTGAAGCTTTCTTT. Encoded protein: CATSDPPDTEAFF.

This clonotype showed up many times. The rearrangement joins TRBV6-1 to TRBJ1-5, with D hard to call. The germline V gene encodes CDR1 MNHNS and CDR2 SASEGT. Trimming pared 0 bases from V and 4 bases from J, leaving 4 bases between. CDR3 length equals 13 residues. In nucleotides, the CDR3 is TGTGCCAGCAGTGAAGCGGAAAATCAGCCCCAGCATTTT. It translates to CASSEAENQPQHF.

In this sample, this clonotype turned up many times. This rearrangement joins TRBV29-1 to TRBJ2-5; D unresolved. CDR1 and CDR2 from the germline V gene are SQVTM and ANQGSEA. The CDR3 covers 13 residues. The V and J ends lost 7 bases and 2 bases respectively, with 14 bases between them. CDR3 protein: CSAAVQTQETQYF. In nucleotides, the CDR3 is TGCAGCGCCGCGGTACAGACACAAGAGACCCAGTACTTC.

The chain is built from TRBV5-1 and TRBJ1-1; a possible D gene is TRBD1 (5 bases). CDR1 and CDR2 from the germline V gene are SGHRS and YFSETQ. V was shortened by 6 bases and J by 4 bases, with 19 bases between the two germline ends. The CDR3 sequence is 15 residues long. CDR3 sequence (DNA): TGCGCCAGCACCTGGGGTAGGGGCGGCGGCACTGAAGCTTTCTTT. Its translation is CASTWGRGGGTEAFF.

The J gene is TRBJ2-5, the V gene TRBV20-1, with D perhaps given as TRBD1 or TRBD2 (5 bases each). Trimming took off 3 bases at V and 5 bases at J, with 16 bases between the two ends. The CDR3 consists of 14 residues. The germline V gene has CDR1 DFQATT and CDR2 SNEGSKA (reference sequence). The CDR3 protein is CSARGVLGRETQYF. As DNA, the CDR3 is TGCAGTGCTAGGGGGGTTCTAGGGCGCGAGACCCAGTACTTC.

CDR3 in amino acids: CASSPLGRVDSGANVLTF. The CDR3 DNA sequence: TGTGCCAGTAGTCCGTTGGGACGGGTCGATTCTGGGGCCAACGTCCTGACTTTC. The rearrangement links TRBV19 to TRBJ2-6; the D call may be TRBD1 or TRBD2 (5 bases each). Trimming removed 5 bases from V and 1 base from J, with 18 bases in between. This CDR3 is 18 amino acids long. Germline assignment: CDR1 LNHDA and CDR2 SQIVND (reference sequence).

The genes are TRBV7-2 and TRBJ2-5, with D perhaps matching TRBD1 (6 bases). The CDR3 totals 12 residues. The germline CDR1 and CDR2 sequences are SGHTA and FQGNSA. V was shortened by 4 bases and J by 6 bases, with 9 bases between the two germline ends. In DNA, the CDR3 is TGTGCCAGCAGCTCACAGGGCCAGACCCAGTACTTC. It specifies CASSSQGQTQYF.

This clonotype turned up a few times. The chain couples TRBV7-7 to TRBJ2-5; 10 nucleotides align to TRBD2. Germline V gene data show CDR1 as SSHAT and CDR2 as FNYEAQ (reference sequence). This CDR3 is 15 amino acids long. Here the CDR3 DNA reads TGTGCTAGATTAAGGGCTAGCGGGAGTTTGGAGACCCAGTACTTC. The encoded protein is CARLRASGSLETQYF. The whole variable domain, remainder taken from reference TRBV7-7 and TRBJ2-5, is GAGVSQSPRYKVTKRGQDVTLRCDPISSHATLYWYQQALGQGPEFLTYFNYEAQPDKSGLPSDRFSAERPEGSISTLTIQRTEQRDSAMYRCARLRASGSLETQYFGPGTRLLVL.

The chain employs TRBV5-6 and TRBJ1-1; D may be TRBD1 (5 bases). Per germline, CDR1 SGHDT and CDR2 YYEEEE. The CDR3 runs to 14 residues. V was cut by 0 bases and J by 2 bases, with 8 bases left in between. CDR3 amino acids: CASSLEDTNTEAFF. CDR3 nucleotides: TGTGCCAGCAGCTTGGAGGACACAAACACTGAAGCTTTCTTT. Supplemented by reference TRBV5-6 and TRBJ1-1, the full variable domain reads DAGVTQSPTHLIKTRGQQVTLRCSPKSGHDTVSWYQQALGQGPQFIFQYYEEEERQRGNFPDRFSGHQFPNYSSELNVNALLLGDSALYLCASSLEDTNTEAFFGQGTRLTVV.

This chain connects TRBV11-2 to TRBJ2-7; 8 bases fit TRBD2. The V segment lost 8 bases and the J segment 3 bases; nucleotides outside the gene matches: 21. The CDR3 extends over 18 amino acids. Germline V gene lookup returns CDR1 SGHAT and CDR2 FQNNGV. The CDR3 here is CASGALASGFNSYYEQYF. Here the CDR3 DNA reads TGTGCCAGCGGCGCCCTGGCTAGCGGGTTTAACTCGTACTACGAGCAGTACTTC.

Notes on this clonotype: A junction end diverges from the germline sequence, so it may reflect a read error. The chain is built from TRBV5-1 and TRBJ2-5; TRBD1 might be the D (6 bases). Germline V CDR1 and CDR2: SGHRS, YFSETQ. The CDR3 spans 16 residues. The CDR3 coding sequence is TGTGCCAGCAGTTTGACGACCCAGGGGCGCGGGGAGACCCAGTACTTC. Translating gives CASSLTTQGRGETQYF.

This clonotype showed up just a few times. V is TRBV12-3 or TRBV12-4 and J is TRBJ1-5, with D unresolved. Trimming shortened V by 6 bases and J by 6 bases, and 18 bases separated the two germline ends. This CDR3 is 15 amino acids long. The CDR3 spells CASSPEVQLSQPQHF. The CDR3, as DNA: TGTGCCAGCAGCCCGGAGGTCCAGCTTAGTCAGCCCCAGCATTTT.

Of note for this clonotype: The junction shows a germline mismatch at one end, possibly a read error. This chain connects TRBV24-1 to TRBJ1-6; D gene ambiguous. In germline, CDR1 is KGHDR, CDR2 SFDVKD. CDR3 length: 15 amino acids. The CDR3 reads CASSDFSNYNSPLHF. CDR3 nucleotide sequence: TGTGCCAGCAGTGATTTCAGTAACTATAATTCACCCCTCCACTTT.

In DNA form, the CDR3 reads TGTGCCACCAGCAGAGAGTATAGCGGGAATGGGGAGCTGTTTTTT. The encoded protein is CATSREYSGNGELFF. This rearrangement joins TRBV15 to TRBJ2-2; the match to TRBD2 covers 8 bases. Germline CDR1 is LNHNV and CDR2 is YYDKDF (reference sequence). V shed 0 bases, J shed 8 bases, and the junction held 5 bases outside the gene matches. The CDR3 consists of 15 residues.

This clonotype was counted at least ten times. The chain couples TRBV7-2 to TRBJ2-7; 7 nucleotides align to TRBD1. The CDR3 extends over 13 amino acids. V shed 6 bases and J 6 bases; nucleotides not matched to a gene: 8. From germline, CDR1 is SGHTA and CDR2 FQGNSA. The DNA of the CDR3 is TGTGCCAGCAGAGCCGACAGGGCGGGCGAGCAGTACTTC. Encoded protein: CASRADRAGEQYF. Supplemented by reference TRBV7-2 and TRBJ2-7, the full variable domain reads GAGVSQSPSNKVTEKGKDVELRCDPISGHTALYWYRQSLGQGLEFLIYFQGNSAPDKSGLPSDRFSAERTGGSVSTLTIQRTQQEDSAVYLCASRADRAGEQYFGPGTRLTVT.

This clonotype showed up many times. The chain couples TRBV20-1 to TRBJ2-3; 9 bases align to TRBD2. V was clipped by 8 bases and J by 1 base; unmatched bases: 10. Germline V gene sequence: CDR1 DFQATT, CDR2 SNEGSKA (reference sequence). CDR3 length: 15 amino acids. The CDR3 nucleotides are TGCAGTACCGGTGGCTCTAGCGGGGGCACAGATACGCAGTATTTT. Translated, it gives CSTGGSSGGTDTQYF.